This T cell receptor beta chain stems from a study of identical twins. Notes on the study in general: Not following the same donors, the study drew its conclusions from cross-sectional statistical analysis. Models underestimated out-of-frame TCR alpha sharing in monozygotic twins. Cord blood beta clonotypes present at high abundance carried fewer insertions; no such pattern appeared in memory repertoires.

This CDR3 region has 16 residues. Trimming took 1 base from V and 6 from J; bases not matched to a gene: 5. Germline CDR1 reads LGHNA; CDR2 reads YNFKEQ. The sample holds a few counts of this clonotype. As yet, its antigen is unknown. Template switching supplied a universal primer site; unique molecular identifiers were carried on the cDNA. In TCRdb, the 5' RACE reads were re-called with MiXCR into one record per CDR3 protein. This sample has 1.5 million to 2 million distinct CDR3 sequences, with roughly a third found just once. Sequenced input: cord blood. The rearrangement uses TRBV4-2 and TRBJ1-4; 10 nucleotides agree with TRBD1. The clonotype originates from a newborn girl in good health. The CDR3 reads CASSQGPGTGDEKLFF. The CDR3 DNA reads as TGTGCCAGCAGCCAAGGCCCAGGGACAGGGGATGAAAAACTGTTTTTT.